This T cell receptor (beta chain) was obtained from a study of vaccination effects on CD4 cells after COVID-19. Looking at the study overall: Post-vaccine specimens arrived a median 72 days past the second dose. Overall study findings and caveats: Both infection-induced and vaccine-induced clones contracted markedly at late post-vaccination timepoints.

TCRdb keeps only in-frame clones here, not all; method: immunoSEQ multiplex PCR. This table has 20,000 to 25,000 clones, approximately 72% appearing once. For this clone: Its matching antigen is unknown.

Expansion with viral peptide pools was applied to antigen-specific CD4+ T cells by the ViraFEST assay prior to sequencing. After roughly 9 days in culture, the CD4+ T cells were isolated. Of the BNT162b2 and mRNA-1273 vaccines, participants received two doses of one or the other. For each well, 2 million to 2.5 million PBMC were cultured with 10 IU/ml IL-2 and roughly 9.2 ug/ml peptides. The authors replaced half the medium with IL-2 medium on days 3 and 7. The CDR3 spans 14 residues. Germline CDR1 and CDR2: SQVTM and ANQGSEA. With V trimmed by 5 bases and J by 2 bases, 8 bases remained unmatched. This specimen consisted of CD4+ T cells from PBMCs cultured with HCoV-NL63 spike peptides, obtained after COVID-19 vaccination. The genes are TRBV29-1 and TRBJ1-1; 7 bases line up with TRBD1. This sequence originates from a human donor who received a COVID-19 vaccine. CDR3 bases: TGCAGCGTTACAGACAGGGTTCAAAACACTGAAGCTTTCTTT. This sequence encodes CSVTDRVQNTEAFF.